This TCR beta chain is drawn from a study of vaccination effects on CD4 cells after COVID-19. In the case of this clone: The antigen is undetermined.

Before sequencing took place, the ViraFEST assay used viral peptide pools to expand antigen-specific CD4+ T cells. Having been cultured for approximately ten days, the cells underwent CD4+ T cell isolation. Each participant was given two doses of one vaccine (BNT162b2 or mRNA-1273). This CDR3 region has 15 residues. The table came from immunoSEQ multiplex PCR; TCRdb's copy has only in-frame clones and leaves some out. Of 25,000 to 40,000 clones detected, roughly four fifths appear once; the ten largest clones hold approximately 1.6%. This specimen consisted of CD4+ T cells from PBMCs cultured with HCoV-NL63 spike peptides, obtained after COVID-19 vaccination. The rearrangement uses TRBV1 and TRBJ2-5; the table's D call TRBD1 went unverified against the DNA. TRBV1 has pseudogene status. This receptor was taken from a human donor who received a COVID-19 vaccine. Some clones in this sample may be carry-over from other donors' samples. CDR3 amino acids: CTSSPEAVSGETQYF. CDR3 coding DNA: TGCACCAGCAGCCCAGAGGCCGTTTCTGGAGAGACCCAGTACTTC.